The 24 T cell receptor beta chains below were found in one sample sequenced in a study of shared clonotypes between healthy human individuals. CD45RO negativity and positive selection for CCR7 defined naive CD8 cells, a population that excluded terminally differentiated effector memory CD45RA+ cells. TCRdb's copy holds only in-frame clones and misses some; the assay was immunoSEQ multiplex PCR. The sample shows approximately 1.9 million clones, roughly 95% of them seen only once. Sequencing used naive CD8+ T cells from PBMCs. These receptors came from a man aged 18 to 30 in good health. Some clones in this sample may be carry-over from other donors' samples.

The DNA of the CDR3 is TGTGCCAGTAGTATCGCGGGCCCCTCGGGCACTGAAGCTTTCTTT. As protein: CASSIAGPSGTEAFF. The chain carries TRBV19 and TRBJ1-1, with D hard to call. Germline V gives CDR1 LNHDA, CDR2 SQIVND (reference sequence). The CDR3 runs to 15 residues. V lost 3 bases and J lost 4, with 15 bases in between.

Remarks on this clone: The junction differs from germline at one of its ends, possibly a read error. The chain recombines TRBV6-5 with TRBJ2-1; D is perhaps TRBD2 (5 bases). The CDR3 has 15 residues. Germline CDR1 reads MNHEY; CDR2 reads SVGAGI. The CDR3 region has the DNA TGTGCCAGCACTTACGGGGTCGGGACCTACAATGAGCAGTTCTTC. Its protein is CASTYGVGTYNEQFF.

The rearrangement uses TRBV10-2 and TRBJ2-2, with D perhaps given as TRBD1 or TRBD2 (5 bases each). Per the germline V gene, CDR1 is WSHSY and CDR2 is SAAADI. V shed 4 bases and J shed 6 bases, with 12 bases lying between them. The CDR3 length is 14 residues. The CDR3 DNA is TGCGCCAGCAGTGGGGGTGGGACGGCCGGGGAGCTGTTTTTT. This encodes CASSGGGTAGELFF.

The chain joins TRBV13 to TRBJ2-7, with D possibly being TRBD1 (5 bases). V lost 0 bases and J lost 3, with 12 bases in between. From germline, CDR1 is PRHDT and CDR2 FYEKMQ (reference sequence). This CDR3 is built from 15 residues. CDR3 sequence (DNA): TGTGCCAGCAGCTTAGGAGGGCAGGGATTCTACGAGCAGTACTTC. Protein sequence: CASSLGGQGFYEQYF.

About this clone: Other nucleotide sequences from this sample produce the same CDR3. CDR3 region: CASSYSQGSSYNEQFF. As DNA, the CDR3 is TGTGCCAGCAGTTACTCGCAGGGTTCATCCTACAATGAGCAGTTCTTC. The rearrangement links TRBV6-5 to TRBJ2-1, with D perhaps matching TRBD1 (5 bases). The germline V gene has CDR1 MNHEY and CDR2 SVGAGI. This CDR3 is 16 amino acids long. The germline V and J ends were trimmed by 0 bases and 1 base, with 10 bases remaining between them.

The V gene is TRBV6-5, the J gene TRBJ1-4, with D possibly being TRBD1 (6 bases). Trimming left V 5 bases short and J 6 bases short, with 13 bases between. The CDR3 consists of 14 residues. The germline V gene has CDR1 MNHEY and CDR2 SVGAGI. CDR3 sequence reads: CASSPGVWDEKLFF. The CDR3 DNA sequence: TGTGCCAGCAGTCCAGGGGTTTGGGATGAAAAACTGTTTTTT.

This chain joins TRBV16 and TRBJ1-5; perhaps TRBD1 as D (6 bases). V gave up 0 bases and J gave up 7 bases, with 19 bases separating them. The germline V gene encodes CDR1 KGHSY and CDR2 FQNENV. CDR3 size: 17 residues. The CDR3 DNA follows: TGTGCCAGCAGCCAATCCGCAGGGGCGCGTGTAAACCAGCCCCAGCATTTT. Protein product: CASSQSAGARVNQPQHF.

The chain links TRBV30 to TRBJ2-7; TRBD1 matches at 8 bases. Germline V gene data show CDR1 as GTSNPN and CDR2 as SVGIG (reference sequence). With V trimmed by 5 bases and J by 2 bases, 2 bases remained unmatched. This CDR3 is built from 12 residues. The CDR3 region is CAWGQGTYEQYF. DNA for the CDR3: TGTGCCTGGGGACAGGGAACCTACGAGCAGTACTTC.

As regards this clone: Other DNA sequences in this sample translate to the same CDR3. This chain's CDR3 is CASSLLQGYYGYTF. The CDR3 coding sequence is TGTGCCAGCAGTTTATTGCAGGGGTACTATGGCTACACCTTC. The genes are TRBV28 and TRBJ1-2; possibly TRBD1 for D (6 bases). CDR1 MDHEN and CDR2 SYDVKM come from the germline V gene. The ends were cut back, 1 base at V and 3 bases at J, with 9 bases in the middle. This CDR3 is 14 amino acids long.

The chain combines TRBV28 with TRBJ2-5; no firm D call. The germline V gene encodes CDR1 MDHEN and CDR2 SYDVKM. This CDR3 has 16 residues. Between the trimmed V and J ends, which lost 1 base and 2 bases, there was a span of 14 bases. The CDR3 sequence is CASSLYLTEKQETQYF. CDR3 sequence (DNA): TGTGCCAGCAGTTTATACTTAACGGAGAAACAAGAGACCCAGTACTTC.

The chain combines TRBV18 with TRBJ2-3; D gene ambiguous. The CDR3 is 19 residues long. Trimming left V 0 bases short and J 0 bases short, with 19 bases between. CDR1 is KGHSH, CDR2 LQKENI, per germline. Here the CDR3 DNA reads TGTGCCAGCTCACCACCCCCCCTAGGAGCCTCCGAAAGCACAGATACGCAGTATTTT. Translating gives CASSPPPLGASESTDTQYF.

This clone was seen once. This specimen includes other DNA sequences encoding the same CDR3. This chain uses TRBV19 with TRBJ1-5, with D unresolved. This CDR3 region has 15 residues. Trimming took off 1 base at V and 1 base at J, with 8 bases between the two ends. Germline V gene sequence: CDR1 LNHDA, CDR2 SQIVND (reference sequence). The DNA for the CDR3 is TGTGCCAGTAGTATAGTTCCCGGGAGCAATCAGCCCCAGCATTTT. This codes for CASSIVPGSNQPQHF.

The gene calls are TRBV21-1 and TRBJ2-3; no check of the table's D call, TRBD2, against the DNA was made. TRBV21-1 is a pseudogene locus. This CDR3 has 17 residues. The CDR3 here is CASSSRTRAGVWGTQYF. The DNA for the CDR3 is TGTGCCAGCAGCAGCCGGACTAGGGCAGGGGTATGGGGTACGCAGTATTTT.

The chain combines TRBV4-1 with TRBJ2-2; D is ambiguous. Germline V gene data show CDR1 as MGHRA and CDR2 as YSYEKL. The CDR3 extends over 14 amino acids. Trimming removed 5 bases from V and 1 base from J, with 8 bases in between. CDR3 sequence: CASSSLLNTGELFF. For the CDR3, the DNA is TGCGCCAGCAGCTCCTTACTGAACACCGGGGAGCTGTTTTTT.

This rearrangement joins TRBV9 to TRBJ1-1, with a possible D match to TRBD1 (6 bases). The CDR3 has 13 amino acids. Trimming took off 3 bases at V and 7 bases at J, with 13 bases between the two ends. Germline loops: CDR1 SGDLS, CDR2 YYNGEE. The CDR3 here is CASSAGQGSEAFF. The CDR3 region has the DNA TGTGCCAGCAGCGCAGGCCAGGGGAGTGAAGCTTTCTTT.

The V call is TRBV14, the J call TRBJ2-7; the D gene is possibly TRBD2 (5 bases). The V gene lost 1 base and the J gene lost 5 bases, with 12 bases spanning the gap. This CDR3 comprises 14 residues. CDR1 SGHDN and CDR2 FVKESK come from the germline V gene. The CDR3 here is CASSQVTWGDEQYF. In nucleotides, the CDR3 is TGTGCCAGCAGCCAAGTAACGTGGGGAGACGAGCAGTACTTC.

The V call is TRBV12-5, the J call TRBJ1-5; D perhaps matches TRBD1 (6 bases). The CDR3 consists of 12 residues. Germline-derived CDR1 and CDR2 are LGHNT and FRNRAP. In DNA, the CDR3 is TGTGCAGAAATACAGGGTGATCAGCCCCAGCATTTT. It yields the protein CAEIQGDQPQHF.

DNA of the CDR3: TGTGCCAGCAATCGAGGCGGGAGTTCCTACAATGAGCAGTTCTTC. It encodes CASNRGGSSYNEQFF. The chain uses TRBV28 and TRBJ2-1; TRBD2 matches 7 bases. The trim removed 7 bases at V and 1 base at J, leaving 7 bases unmatched. CDR1 and CDR2 (germline): MDHEN, SYDVKM. This CDR3 is 15 amino acids long.

This clone was recorded once. DNA of the CDR3: TGTGCCAGCAGCGCATCGTGGGTCCATTCGGGAGTGAATTACAATGAGCAGTTCTTC. Its translation is CASSASWVHSGVNYNEQFF. V and J are TRBV7-2 and TRBJ2-1, with D maybe TRBD2 (6 bases). The CDR3 runs to 19 residues. The ends were cut back, 5 bases at V and 4 bases at J, with 27 bases in the middle. Germline assignment: CDR1 SGHTA and CDR2 FQGNSA.

This chain joins TRBV9 and TRBJ1-2; 10 bases match TRBD1. This CDR3 is built from 18 residues. Germline V gene sequence: CDR1 SGDLS, CDR2 YYNGEE. Trimming removed 3 bases from V and 0 bases from J; junction bases left unmatched: 11. This CDR3 reads CASSGYPDRGVTNYGYTF. Here the CDR3 DNA reads TGTGCCAGCAGCGGATATCCGGACAGGGGGGTAACTAACTATGGCTACACCTTC.

V is TRBV7-9 and J is TRBJ2-1; 7 bases fit TRBD1. This CDR3 is 13 amino acids long. Trimming at V came to 5 bases and at J to 12 bases, leaving 10 bases not matched to a gene. Germline assignment: CDR1 SEHNR and CDR2 FQNEAQ (reference sequence). The CDR3 region has the DNA TGTGCCAGCAGCCCGTCTGACAGGGTCGGGCAGTTCTTC. This translates into CASSPSDRVGQFF.

This chain joins TRBV2 and TRBJ2-3; unclear D gene. Germline V gene data show CDR1 as SNHLY and CDR2 as FYNNEI. This CDR3 comprises 15 residues. Trimming cost V 3 bases and J 0 bases, with 10 bases left between them. CDR3 residues: CASSDRRISTDTQYF. CDR3 sequence (DNA): TGTGCCAGCAGTGATAGGCGAATCAGCACAGATACGCAGTATTTT. The full variable domain, in which reference TRBV2 and TRBJ2-3 provide the parts outside the CDR3, is EPEVTQTPSHQVTQMGQEVILRCVPISNHLYFYWYRQILGQKVEFLVSFYNNEISEKSEIFDDQFSVERPDGSNFTLKIRSTKLEDSAMYFCASSDRRISTDTQYFGPGTRLTVL.

V gene TRBV7-9 combines with J gene TRBJ2-3, with D unclear. CDR1 and CDR2 from the germline V gene are SEHNR and FQNEAQ (reference sequence). The CDR3 contains 14 residues. V lost 5 bases and J 6 bases, leaving 15 bases between the germline ends. As DNA, the CDR3 is TGTGCCAGCAGCCCAGCGACCGCTCCGGATACGCAGTATTTT. It is translated as CASSPATAPDTQYF.

The chain uses TRBV5-8 and TRBJ1-1, with 7 bases identical to TRBD1. V trimming: 0 bases; J trimming: 0 bases; junction bases outside the gene matches: 2. This CDR3 has 15 amino acids. Per germline, CDR1 SGHTS and CDR2 YDEGEE. CDR3 amino acids: CASSLEQGMNTEAFF. Here the CDR3 DNA reads TGTGCCAGCAGCTTGGAACAGGGGATGAACACTGAAGCTTTCTTT. The entire variable domain, with the rest obtained from reference TRBV5-8 and TRBJ1-1, is as follows: EAGVTQSPTHLIKTRGQQATLRCSPISGHTSVYWYQQALGLGLQFLLWYDEGEERNRGNFPPRFSGRQFPNYSSELNVNALELEDSALYLCASSLEQGMNTEAFFGQGTRLTVV.